The rows below give T cell receptor beta chains drawn from one sample of a study of shared T cell receptors in the human thymus. Profiled with immunoSEQ multiplex PCR; TCRdb holds only in-frame clones, not every one. Here the sample spans approximately 660,000 clones, 88% being singletons. The sample was also linked to a second study, of human thymus T cells.

Sequencing was done on a sample of thymocytes. The receptors were sampled from a boy under two years old with a congenital heart defect. Both conserved end residues are part of each CDR3. The D gene is left open where the match is weak. Only some rows state a clone size, as once, few, many or a class for expanded clones.

J gene: TRBJ2-7
V gene: TRBV4-1
D gene: TRBD1
clone size: .
CDR3 protein: CASSARQGWYEQYF
CDR3 DNA: TGCGCCAGCAGCGCAAGACAGGGTTGGTACGAGCAGTACTTC

J gene: TRBJ2-1
V gene: TRBV6-6
D gene: .
clone size: .
CDR3 protein: CASSYAGNEEQFF
CDR3 DNA: TGTGCCAGCAGTTACGCAGGGAATGAGGAGCAGTTCTTC

J gene: TRBJ1-5
V gene: TRBV11-2
D gene: .
clone size: .
CDR3 protein: CASSLADTNQPQHF
CDR3 DNA: TGTGCCAGCAGCTTAGCAGACACAAATCAGCCCCAGCATTTT

J gene: TRBJ2-7
V gene: TRBV4-3
D gene: TRBD1
clone size: few
CDR3 protein: CASSTRTGDIYEQYF
CDR3 DNA: TGCGCCAGCAGCACTCGGACAGGAGACATCTACGAGCAGTACTTC

J gene: TRBJ2-3
V gene: TRBV28
D gene: TRBD1
clone size: .
CDR3 protein: CASSLRAGTANTDTQYF
CDR3 DNA: TGTGCCAGCAGTTTAAGGGCCGGGACAGCGAACACAGATACGCAGTATTTT

J gene: TRBJ1-1
V gene: TRBV6-5
D gene: TRBD1
clone size: .
CDR3 protein: CASSRPGTGNTEAFF
CDR3 DNA: TGTGCCAGCAGCCGACCTGGGACAGGGAACACTGAAGCTTTCTTT

J gene: TRBJ2-1
V gene: TRBV27
D gene: TRBD2
clone size: once
CDR3 protein: CASSLNPTLGGRIYNEQFF
CDR3 DNA: TGTGCCAGCAGTTTGAACCCCACACTCGGCGGGAGGATTTACAATGAGCAGTTCTTC

J gene: TRBJ2-1
V gene: TRBV19
D gene: TRBD1
clone size: few
CDR3 protein: CASSPEGDRGPRHFNEQFF
CDR3 DNA: TGTGCCAGTAGCCCCGAAGGGGACAGGGGCCCAAGACATTTTAATGAGCAGTTCTTC

J gene: TRBJ1-5
V gene: TRBV5-4
D gene: TRBD1
clone size: .
CDR3 protein: CASSLAVDRGRVNQPQHF
CDR3 DNA: TGTGCCAGCAGCCTTGCGGTTGACAGGGGTAGAGTGAATCAGCCCCAGCATTTT

J gene: TRBJ1-5
V gene: TRBV19
D gene: TRBD1
clone size: .
CDR3 protein: CASRPSTGGNNQPQHF
CDR3 DNA: TGTGCCAGTAGACCCTCGACAGGGGGGAACAATCAGCCCCAGCATTTT

J gene: TRBJ2-7
V gene: TRBV27
D gene: .
clone size: .
CDR3 protein: CASSPLCSYEQYF
CDR3 DNA: TGTGCCAGCAGTCCGTTGTGCTCCTACGAGCAGTACTTC

J gene: TRBJ1-2
V gene: TRBV30
D gene: TRBD1
clone size: .
CDR3 protein: CAWSLQWQGASGYTF
CDR3 DNA: TGTGCCTGGAGCTTACAGTGGCAGGGGGCTAGTGGCTACACCTTC

J gene: TRBJ2-1
V gene: TRBV9
D gene: TRBD2
clone size: .
CDR3 protein: CASSVEGREGPYNEQFF
CDR3 DNA: TGTGCCAGCAGCGTAGAGGGGCGGGAGGGCCCCTACAATGAGCAGTTCTTC

J gene: TRBJ1-1
V gene: TRBV7-2
D gene: .
clone size: .
CDR3 protein: CASSSLATALMNTEAFF
CDR3 DNA: TGTGCCAGCAGCTCTCTAGCGACGGCACTCATGAACACTGAAGCTTTCTTT

J gene: TRBJ1-2
V gene: TRBV6-5
D gene: TRBD1
clone size: once
CDR3 protein: CASSYRQGDYGYTF
CDR3 DNA: TGTGCCAGCAGTTACCGGCAGGGGGACTATGGCTACACCTTC

J gene: TRBJ2-1
V gene: TRBV5-4
D gene: .
clone size: .
CDR3 protein: CASSGGGPSSYNEQFF
CDR3 DNA: TGTGCCAGCAGCGGGGGAGGTCCAAGCTCCTACAATGAGCAGTTCTTC

J gene: TRBJ1-1
V gene: TRBV6-5
D gene: .
clone size: .
CDR3 protein: CASSYSGAPPGAEAFF
CDR3 DNA: TGTGCCAGCAGTTACTCGGGGGCACCCCCAGGAGCTGAAGCTTTCTTT

J gene: TRBJ2-5
V gene: TRBV7-2
D gene: .
clone size: .
CDR3 protein: CASSLAWTQETQYF
CDR3 DNA: TGTGCCAGCAGCTTAGCGTGGACACAAGAGACCCAGTACTTC

J gene: TRBJ2-5
V gene: TRBV28
D gene: TRBD2
clone size: .
CDR3 protein: CASSFRASGRGQETQYF
CDR3 DNA: TGTGCCAGCAGTTTCCGGGCTAGCGGAAGGGGTCAAGAGACCCAGTACTTC

J gene: TRBJ2-3
V gene: TRBV9
D gene: TRBD2
clone size: .
CDR3 protein: CASSALAGPSPDTQYF
CDR3 DNA: TGTGCCAGCAGCGCACTAGCGGGGCCCTCACCAGATACGCAGTATTTT

J gene: TRBJ2-2
V gene: TRBV5-4
D gene: TRBD1
clone size: .
CDR3 protein: CASSSTRGQGGELFF
CDR3 DNA: TGTGCCAGCAGCTCTACCAGGGGGCAAGGCGGGGAGCTGTTTTTT

J gene: TRBJ1-1
V gene: TRBV14
D gene: .
clone size: .
CDR3 protein: CASSQDGGPLNPEAFF
CDR3 DNA: TGTGCCAGCAGCCAAGATGGAGGACCGTTAAACCCAGAAGCTTTCTTT

J gene: TRBJ2-7
V gene: TRBV15
D gene: TRBD2
clone size: .
CDR3 protein: CAASSGDSYEQYF
CDR3 DNA: TGTGCCGCCTCTAGCGGAGATTCCTACGAGCAGTACTTC

J gene: TRBJ2-7
V gene: TRBV10-3
D gene: TRBD2
clone size: .
CDR3 protein: CAIRLRAGTSGTYEQYF
CDR3 DNA: TGTGCCATCAGACTCCGTGCCGGGACTAGCGGAACCTACGAGCAGTACTTC

J gene: TRBJ2-2
V gene: TRBV7-8
D gene: .
clone size: .
CDR3 protein: CASSLGQGGNTGELFF
CDR3 DNA: TGTGCCAGCAGCTTAGGTCAGGGGGGGAACACCGGGGAGCTGTTTTTT

J gene: TRBJ2-5
V gene: TRBV5-6
D gene: TRBD2
clone size: .
CDR3 protein: CASSRGRRGQETQYF
CDR3 DNA: TGTGCCAGCAGCCGCGGGAGACGGGGTCAAGAGACCCAGTACTTC

J gene: TRBJ2-2
V gene: TRBV4-3
D gene: TRBD2
clone size: .
CDR3 protein: CASSQEVVGDGRVSGELFF
CDR3 DNA: TGCGCCAGCAGCCAAGAAGTGGTGGGGGACGGGAGGGTCTCCGGGGAGCTGTTTTTT

J gene: TRBJ2-7
V gene: TRBV5-6
D gene: TRBD2
clone size: .
CDR3 protein: CASTTGTSGPPGYEQYF
CDR3 DNA: TGTGCCAGCACTACCGGGACTAGCGGGCCCCCCGGCTACGAGCAGTACTTC

J gene: TRBJ1-1
V gene: TRBV4-3
D gene: .
clone size: .
CDR3 protein: CASTLRRGLSTEAFF
CDR3 DNA: TGCGCCAGCACCTTAAGGCGGGGGCTTAGTACTGAAGCTTTCTTT

J gene: TRBJ2-7
V gene: TRBV4-1
D gene: .
clone size: .
CDR3 protein: CASSQAGSGTYEQYF
CDR3 DNA: TGCGCCAGCAGCCAAGCGGGTAGCGGTACCTACGAGCAGTACTTC

J gene: TRBJ2-7
V gene: TRBV25-1
D gene: .
clone size: .
CDR3 protein: CASSEFSRGSYEQYF
CDR3 DNA: TGTGCCAGCAGTGAATTCAGCAGGGGTTCCTACGAGCAGTACTTC

J gene: TRBJ1-3
V gene: TRBV28
D gene: TRBD1
clone size: .
CDR3 protein: CASSGQGIGNTIYF
CDR3 DNA: TGTGCCAGCAGTGGACAGGGGATCGGAAACACCATATATTTT

J gene: TRBJ2-5
V gene: TRBV28
D gene: .
clone size: .
CDR3 protein: CASRVQFQETQYF
CDR3 DNA: TGTGCCAGCAGGGTGCAGTTCCAAGAGACCCAGTACTTC

J gene: TRBJ2-5
V gene: TRBV27
D gene: TRBD2
clone size: .
CDR3 protein: CASSLFEPPSGTPQETQYF
CDR3 DNA: TGTGCCAGCAGTTTATTCGAGCCTCCCAGCGGGACGCCCCAAGAGACCCAGTACTTC

J gene: TRBJ2-1
V gene: TRBV19
D gene: .
clone size: .
CDR3 protein: CASSIADGWIVTYNEQFF
CDR3 DNA: TGTGCCAGTAGTATAGCCGACGGGTGGATAGTAACCTACAATGAGCAGTTCTTC

J gene: TRBJ1-2
V gene: TRBV19
D gene: .
clone size: few
CDR3 protein: CASSTRSSNYGYTF
CDR3 DNA: TGTGCCAGTAGTACCAGGTCATCTAACTATGGCTACACCTTC

J gene: TRBJ1-1
V gene: TRBV2
D gene: .
clone size: once
CDR3 protein: CASSERGGGKAFF
CDR3 DNA: TGTGCCAGCAGTGAACGAGGGGGGGGCAAAGCTTTCTTT

J gene: TRBJ2-1
V gene: TRBV27
D gene: TRBD2
clone size: few
CDR3 protein: CASSAESGTSGRNYNEQFF
CDR3 DNA: TGTGCCAGCAGCGCGGAATCCGGGACTAGCGGGCGCAATTACAATGAGCAGTTCTTC

J gene: TRBJ2-1
V gene: TRBV27
D gene: TRBD2
clone size: .
CDR3 protein: CASTAPGGARDYPLGEQFF
CDR3 DNA: TGTGCCAGCACAGCCCCTGGCGGGGCCCGGGACTACCCCCTTGGTGAGCAGTTCTTC

J gene: TRBJ2-3
V gene: TRBV7-8
D gene: TRBD1
clone size: .
CDR3 protein: CASSLRDSLDTQYF
CDR3 DNA: TGTGCCAGCAGCCTCCGGGACAGTCTAGATACGCAGTATTTT

J gene: TRBJ1-5
V gene: TRBV6-4
D gene: .
clone size: .
CDR3 protein: CASSYSDGQPQHF
CDR3 DNA: TGTGCCAGCAGTTACAGTGATGGGCAGCCCCAGCATTTT

J gene: TRBJ2-3
V gene: TRBV10-3
D gene: TRBD2
clone size: .
CDR3 protein: CAISAVMASGFSTDTQYF
CDR3 DNA: TGTGCCATCAGTGCGGTGATGGCTAGCGGGTTTAGCACAGATACGCAGTATTTT

J gene: TRBJ1-2
V gene: TRBV6-5
D gene: .
clone size: .
CDR3 protein: CASSSSISNYGYTF
CDR3 DNA: TGTGCCAGCAGTAGTAGTATCTCCAACTATGGCTACACCTTC

J gene: TRBJ2-2
V gene: TRBV6-4
D gene: .
clone size: few
CDR3 protein: CASSDPRGELFF
CDR3 DNA: TGTGCCAGCAGTGACCCGCGCGGGGAGCTGTTTTTT

J gene: TRBJ1-2
V gene: TRBV5-1
D gene: TRBD1
clone size: .
CDR3 protein: CASSASGTGGNYGYTF
CDR3 DNA: TGCGCCAGCAGCGCCTCCGGGACAGGGGGGAACTATGGCTACACCTTC

J gene: TRBJ2-5
V gene: TRBV9
D gene: TRBD1
clone size: once
CDR3 protein: CASSADRVPLGEQYF
CDR3 DNA: TGTGCCAGCAGCGCCGACAGGGTACCCTTGGGGGAGCAGTACTTC

J gene: TRBJ2-4
V gene: TRBV30
D gene: TRBD2
clone size: .
CDR3 protein: CAWSAVDRAGVLAKNIQYF
CDR3 DNA: TGTGCCTGGAGCGCAGTAGATCGAGCGGGGGTACTAGCCAAAAACATTCAGTACTTC

J gene: TRBJ1-1
V gene: TRBV29-1
D gene: .
clone size: .
CDR3 protein: CSAVSGFNPRGPEAFF
CDR3 DNA: TGCAGCGCCGTGTCTGGCTTTAACCCGCGAGGCCCTGAAGCTTTCTTT

J gene: TRBJ2-7
V gene: TRBV15
D gene: .
clone size: once
CDR3 protein: CATSGGTNYEQYF
CDR3 DNA: TGTGCCACATCAGGGGGGACAAACTACGAGCAGTACTTC

J gene: TRBJ1-2
V gene: TRBV28
D gene: .
clone size: .
CDR3 protein: CASPPGGGGYGYTF
CDR3 DNA: TGTGCCAGCCCCCCGGGAGGGGGGGGCTATGGCTACACCTTC

J gene: TRBJ2-1
V gene: TRBV6-1
D gene: .
clone size: .
CDR3 protein: CASKASNEQFF
CDR3 DNA: TGTGCCAGCAAAGCGAGCAATGAGCAGTTCTTC

J gene: TRBJ1-2
V gene: TRBV5-6
D gene: TRBD1
clone size: .
CDR3 protein: CASSLTGTVYGYTF
CDR3 DNA: TGTGCCAGCAGCTTGACCGGGACAGTCTATGGCTACACCTTC

J gene: TRBJ2-1
V gene: TRBV11-2
D gene: TRBD2
clone size: .
CDR3 protein: CASSLVPREGLAGCNEQFF
CDR3 DNA: TGTGCCAGCAGCTTAGTCCCGCGGGAGGGCCTAGCAGGGTGCAATGAGCAGTTCTTC

J gene: TRBJ2-7
V gene: TRBV7-2
D gene: .
clone size: .
CDR3 protein: CASSSGGLSSSYEQYF
CDR3 DNA: TGTGCCAGCAGCTCAGGGGGGCTTTCCAGCTCCTACGAGCAGTACTTC